These T cell receptor beta chains were read from a single sample in a study of T cell repertoires in cytomegalovirus infection. In TCRdb, the reads were re-called with MiXCR into one record per CDR3 protein. The data contain 150,000 to 200,000 distinct CDR3 sequences, 14% of them singletons. The sample taken for sequencing was PBMCs. All receptors derive from a human donor in good health (CMV status not recorded). Some clones in this sample may be carry-over from other donors' samples. Each CDR3 is given with its conserved first and last residue. The D gene is left open where the match is weak. For some rows the clone size is stated as once, few or many, or as a class when expanded; others skip it.

cdr3_length: 16
d_call: TRBD2
j_call: TRBJ2-5
v_call: TRBV28
clone_size: NA
cdr3_aa: CASSSTGLAGEETQYF
cdr3_nt: TGTGCCAGCAGTTCCACTGGACTAGCGGGAGAAGAGACCCAGTACTTC

cdr3_length: 15
d_call: NA
j_call: TRBJ2-1
v_call: TRBV29-1
clone_size: NA
cdr3_aa: CSVDPFGFLYNEQFF
cdr3_nt: TGCAGCGTTGATCCGTTCGGTTTTTTATACAATGAGCAGTTCTTC

cdr3_length: 12
d_call: NA
j_call: TRBJ1-2
v_call: TRBV29-1
clone_size: few
cdr3_aa: CSVEGSRLGYTF
cdr3_nt: TGCAGCGTTGAAGGGTCGCGACTAGGCTACACCTTC

cdr3_length: 14
d_call: TRBD2
j_call: TRBJ2-3
v_call: TRBV20-1
clone_size: NA
cdr3_aa: CSARGALAGGHAYF
cdr3_nt: TGCAGTGCTAGAGGGGCCCTAGCGGGGGGGCACGCGTATTTT

cdr3_length: 15
d_call: NA
j_call: TRBJ2-1
v_call: TRBV7-2
clone_size: many
cdr3_aa: CASSLILGSYNEQFF
cdr3_nt: TGTGCCAGCAGCTTAATTTTGGGGTCCTACAATGAGCAGTTCTTC

cdr3_length: 14
d_call: NA
j_call: TRBJ1-1
v_call: TRBV25-1
clone_size: few
cdr3_aa: CASSESGMGTEAFF
cdr3_nt: TGTGCCAGCAGTGAATCGGGAATGGGTACTGAAGCTTTCTTT

cdr3_length: 15
d_call: TRBD1
j_call: TRBJ1-1
v_call: TRBV28
clone_size: few
cdr3_aa: CASSFPGGIWTEAFF
cdr3_nt: TGTGCCAGCAGTTTTCCAGGGGGAATTTGGACTGAAGCTTTCTTT

cdr3_length: 12
d_call: NA
j_call: TRBJ2-7
v_call: TRBV6-6
clone_size: NA
cdr3_aa: CASSYPFYEQYF
cdr3_nt: TGTGCCAGCAGTTATCCGTTCTACGAGCAGTACTTC

cdr3_length: 15
d_call: NA
j_call: TRBJ2-3
v_call: TRBV15
clone_size: NA
cdr3_aa: CATSRVVFQTDTQYF
cdr3_nt: TGTGCCACCAGCAGAGTTGTCTTTCAGACAGATACGCAGTATTTT

cdr3_length: 14
d_call: TRBD1
j_call: TRBJ1-2
v_call: TRBV7-2
clone_size: many
cdr3_aa: CASSSGQGDYGYTF
cdr3_nt: TGTGCCAGCAGCTCCGGACAGGGCGACTATGGCTACACCTTC

cdr3_length: 11
d_call: TRBD1
j_call: TRBJ2-7
v_call: TRBV12-3/TRBV12-4
clone_size: NA
cdr3_aa: CASRDRGEQYF
cdr3_nt: TGTGCCAGCAGGGACAGGGGCGAGCAGTACTTC

cdr3_length: 17
d_call: TRBD1
j_call: TRBJ1-6
v_call: TRBV7-2
clone_size: many
cdr3_aa: CASSSGGSGARNSPLHF
cdr3_nt: TGTGCCAGCAGCTCAGGGGGCTCGGGGGCTAGAAATTCACCCCTCCACTTT

cdr3_length: 14
d_call: NA
j_call: TRBJ2-3
v_call: TRBV4-1
clone_size: few
cdr3_aa: CASSQEGRADTQYF
cdr3_nt: TGCGCCAGCAGCCAAGAAGGGCGGGCAGATACGCAGTATTTT

cdr3_length: 17
d_call: TRBD2
j_call: TRBJ2-1
v_call: TRBV27
clone_size: many
cdr3_aa: CASRAWASGASRDEQFF
cdr3_nt: TGTGCCAGCAGGGCCTGGGCTAGCGGGGCCTCACGCGATGAGCAGTTCTTC

cdr3_length: 15
d_call: TRBD1
j_call: TRBJ1-4
v_call: TRBV14
clone_size: many
cdr3_aa: CASSHRQGRGEKLFF
cdr3_nt: TGTGCCAGCAGCCACCGACAGGGCCGTGGTGAAAAACTGTTTTTT

cdr3_length: 16
d_call: NA
j_call: TRBJ1-1
v_call: TRBV5-5
clone_size: many
cdr3_aa: CASSLIFKGPDTEAFF
cdr3_nt: TGTGCCAGCAGCTTGATCTTTAAGGGCCCGGACACTGAAGCTTTCTTT

cdr3_length: 15
d_call: TRBD2
j_call: TRBJ2-7
v_call: TRBV25-1
clone_size: few
cdr3_aa: CASSALAGASYEQYF
cdr3_nt: TGTGCCAGCAGTGCCCTAGCGGGAGCCTCCTACGAGCAGTACTTC

cdr3_length: 17
d_call: NA
j_call: TRBJ1-5
v_call: TRBV27
clone_size: few
cdr3_aa: CASSSQTGAGAGRPQHF
cdr3_nt: TGTGCCAGCAGTTCCCAAACCGGGGCCGGGGCGGGTAGGCCCCAGCATTTT

cdr3_length: 15
d_call: TRBD1
j_call: TRBJ1-6
v_call: TRBV5-8
clone_size: NA
cdr3_aa: CASSLRTGYNSPLHF
cdr3_nt: TGTGCCAGCAGCCTCCGGACAGGTTACAATTCACCCCTCCACTTT

cdr3_length: 14
d_call: NA
j_call: TRBJ1-2
v_call: TRBV3-1
clone_size: few
cdr3_aa: CASSSRQGLDGYTF
cdr3_nt: TGTGCCAGCAGCTCCCGGCAGGGATTAGATGGCTACACCTTC

cdr3_length: 13
d_call: NA
j_call: TRBJ2-4
v_call: TRBV7-9
clone_size: few
cdr3_aa: CASSPQDKNIQYF
cdr3_nt: TGTGCCAGCAGCCCACAAGACAAAAACATTCAGTACTTC

cdr3_length: 15
d_call: NA
j_call: TRBJ1-5
v_call: TRBV4-1
clone_size: few
cdr3_aa: CASSQILSNQQPQHF
cdr3_nt: TGCGCCAGCAGCCAAATCCTCTCAAACCAACAGCCCCAGCATTTT

cdr3_length: 15
d_call: NA
j_call: TRBJ2-3
v_call: TRBV7-2
clone_size: many
cdr3_aa: CASSLEGVSTDTQYF
cdr3_nt: TGTGCCAGCAGCTTAGAAGGGGTTAGCACAGATACGCAGTATTTT

cdr3_length: 11
d_call: NA
j_call: TRBJ2-5
v_call: TRBV2
clone_size: many
cdr3_aa: CASGQSETQYF
cdr3_nt: TGTGCCAGTGGACAGTCAGAGACCCAGTACTTC

cdr3_length: 17
d_call: NA
j_call: TRBJ1-1
v_call: TRBV19
clone_size: NA
cdr3_aa: CASSSDSWAVIKTEAFF
cdr3_nt: TGTGCCAGTAGTTCCGATTCATGGGCGGTGATAAAGACTGAAGCTTTCTTT

cdr3_length: 18
d_call: TRBD2
j_call: TRBJ2-2
v_call: TRBV12-5
clone_size: few
cdr3_aa: CASGSRAFRGESTGELFF
cdr3_nt: TGTGCTAGTGGTTCTCGTGCCTTCCGGGGGGAGAGCACCGGGGAGCTGTTTTTT

cdr3_length: 16
d_call: TRBD1
j_call: TRBJ1-3
v_call: TRBV7-3
clone_size: few
cdr3_aa: CASSRGQGARGNTIYF
cdr3_nt: TGTGCCAGCAGCCGGGGACAGGGGGCGCGGGGAAACACCATATATTTT

cdr3_length: 10
d_call: NA
j_call: TRBJ1-1
v_call: TRBV6-6
clone_size: NA
cdr3_aa: CASSYPEAFF
cdr3_nt: TGTGCCAGCAGTTACCCTGAAGCTTTCTTT

cdr3_length: 11
d_call: NA
j_call: TRBJ2-2
v_call: TRBV6-2/TRBV6-3
clone_size: once
cdr3_aa: CASSWSGELFF
cdr3_nt: TGTGCCAGCAGCTGGAGCGGGGAGCTGTTTTTT

cdr3_length: 15
d_call: NA
j_call: TRBJ2-1
v_call: TRBV11-3
clone_size: few
cdr3_aa: CASSLMGRGDNEQFF
cdr3_nt: TGTGCCAGCAGCTTAATGGGCCGGGGAGACAATGAGCAGTTCTTC

cdr3_length: 17
d_call: NA
j_call: TRBJ2-7
v_call: TRBV28
clone_size: few
cdr3_aa: CASSLEYLSGYSYEQYF
cdr3_nt: TGTGCCAGCAGTTTAGAATATTTATCGGGCTACTCCTACGAGCAGTACTTC

cdr3_length: 18
d_call: NA
j_call: TRBJ1-1
v_call: TRBV7-8
clone_size: many
cdr3_aa: CASSLGYQGLGVNTEAFF
cdr3_nt: TGTGCCAGCAGCTTAGGTTACCAGGGTCTCGGGGTGAACACTGAAGCTTTCTTT

cdr3_length: 16
d_call: TRBD2
j_call: TRBJ2-7
v_call: TRBV6-2/TRBV6-3
clone_size: many
cdr3_aa: CASHRMLRGGNYEQYF
cdr3_nt: TGTGCCAGCCATCGGATGTTACGCGGGGGGAACTACGAGCAGTACTTC

cdr3_length: 13
d_call: NA
j_call: TRBJ1-1
v_call: TRBV10-3
clone_size: NA
cdr3_aa: CAISERGRTEAFF
cdr3_nt: TGTGCCATCAGTGAAAGGGGAAGGACTGAAGCTTTCTTT

cdr3_length: 15
d_call: NA
j_call: TRBJ2-4
v_call: TRBV2
clone_size: NA
cdr3_aa: CASSETGLDYYIQYF
cdr3_nt: TGTGCCAGCAGCGAGACAGGGTTGGACTATTACATTCAGTACTTC

cdr3_length: 16
d_call: TRBD1
j_call: TRBJ1-5
v_call: TRBV7-2
clone_size: many
cdr3_aa: CASSITGGNSNQPQHF
cdr3_nt: TGTGCCAGCAGCATCACAGGGGGAAATAGCAATCAGCCCCAGCATTTT

cdr3_length: 14
d_call: NA
j_call: TRBJ1-1
v_call: TRBV7-2
clone_size: NA
cdr3_aa: CASSLASLNTEAFF
cdr3_nt: TGTGCCAGCAGCTTAGCAAGCCTGAACACTGAAGCTTTCTTT

cdr3_length: 12
d_call: NA
j_call: TRBJ1-1
v_call: TRBV19
clone_size: NA
cdr3_aa: CASSIVPTEAFF
cdr3_nt: TGTGCCAGTAGTATAGTACCCACTGAAGCTTTCTTT

cdr3_length: 12
d_call: NA
j_call: TRBJ2-1
v_call: TRBV2
clone_size: many
cdr3_aa: CASSERLKEQFF
cdr3_nt: TGTGCCAGCAGTGAGAGGCTTAAGGAGCAGTTCTTC

cdr3_length: 14
d_call: TRBD1
j_call: TRBJ1-4
v_call: TRBV6-1
clone_size: NA
cdr3_aa: CASQRQGWGEKLFF
cdr3_nt: TGTGCCAGCCAAAGACAGGGATGGGGCGAAAAACTGTTTTTT

cdr3_length: 14
d_call: NA
j_call: TRBJ1-2
v_call: TRBV19
clone_size: many
cdr3_aa: CASSKDSTNYGYTF
cdr3_nt: TGTGCCAGTAGTAAAGACAGCACTAACTATGGCTACACCTTC

cdr3_length: 14
d_call: NA
j_call: TRBJ2-5
v_call: TRBV7-9
clone_size: many
cdr3_aa: CASSPPGIGETQYF
cdr3_nt: TGTGCCAGCAGCCCCCCGGGGATCGGGGAGACCCAGTACTTC

cdr3_length: 11
d_call: NA
j_call: TRBJ2-7
v_call: TRBV28
clone_size: few
cdr3_aa: CASSSRDEQYF
cdr3_nt: TGTGCCAGCAGTTCTCGGGACGAGCAGTACTTC

cdr3_length: 13
d_call: NA
j_call: TRBJ1-1
v_call: TRBV6-1
clone_size: NA
cdr3_aa: CASSPRGDTEAFF
cdr3_nt: TGTGCCAGCAGTCCCCGAGGGGACACTGAAGCTTTCTTT

cdr3_length: 14
d_call: TRBD1
j_call: TRBJ2-5
v_call: TRBV7-2
clone_size: many
cdr3_aa: CASSLRRQGETQYF
cdr3_nt: TGTGCCAGCAGCCTCCGTAGACAGGGGGAGACCCAGTACTTC

cdr3_length: 23
d_call: TRBD1
j_call: TRBJ1-3
v_call: TRBV14
clone_size: NA
cdr3_aa: CASSQDQDRVVSAVTYSGNTIYF
cdr3_nt: TGTGCCAGCAGCCAAGATCAAGACAGGGTGGTGTCCGCCGTGACCTACTCTGGAAACACCATATATTTT

cdr3_length: 15
d_call: TRBD1
j_call: TRBJ1-1
v_call: TRBV29-1
clone_size: many
cdr3_aa: CSVGSGQGVRAEAFF
cdr3_nt: TGCAGCGTTGGGTCGGGACAGGGGGTAAGAGCTGAAGCTTTCTTT

cdr3_length: 13
d_call: NA
j_call: TRBJ2-1
v_call: TRBV28
clone_size: few
cdr3_aa: CASKELSYNEQFF
cdr3_nt: TGTGCCAGCAAAGAACTGTCCTACAATGAGCAGTTCTTC